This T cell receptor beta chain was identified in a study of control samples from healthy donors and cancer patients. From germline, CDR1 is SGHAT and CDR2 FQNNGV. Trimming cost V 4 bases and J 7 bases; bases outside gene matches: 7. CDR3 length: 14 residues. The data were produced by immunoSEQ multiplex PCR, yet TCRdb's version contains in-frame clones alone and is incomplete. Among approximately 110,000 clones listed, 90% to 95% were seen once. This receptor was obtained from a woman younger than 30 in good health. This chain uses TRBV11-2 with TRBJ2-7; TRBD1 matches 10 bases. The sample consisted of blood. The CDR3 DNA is TGTGCCAGCAGCTCGGGACAGGGGTACGGAGAGCAGTACTTC. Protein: CASSSGQGYGEQYF.